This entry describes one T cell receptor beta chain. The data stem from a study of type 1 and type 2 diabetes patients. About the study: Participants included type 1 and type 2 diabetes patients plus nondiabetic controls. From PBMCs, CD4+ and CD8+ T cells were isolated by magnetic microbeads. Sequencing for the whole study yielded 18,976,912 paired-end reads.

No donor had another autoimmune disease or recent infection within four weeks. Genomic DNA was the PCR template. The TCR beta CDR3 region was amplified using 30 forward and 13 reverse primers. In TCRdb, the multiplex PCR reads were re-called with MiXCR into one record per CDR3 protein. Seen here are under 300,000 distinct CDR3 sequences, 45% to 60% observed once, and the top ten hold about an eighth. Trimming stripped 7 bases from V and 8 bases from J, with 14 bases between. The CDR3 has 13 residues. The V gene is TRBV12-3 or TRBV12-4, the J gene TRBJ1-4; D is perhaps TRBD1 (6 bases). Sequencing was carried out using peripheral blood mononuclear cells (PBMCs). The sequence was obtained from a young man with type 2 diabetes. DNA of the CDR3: TGTGCCAGCAACCGGGACAAAGGAGAAAAACTGTTTTTT. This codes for CASNRDKGEKLFF.